Presented here are 22 T cell receptor beta chains from one specimen sequenced in a study of blood T cell repertoires in COVID-19. Method: immunoSEQ multiplex PCR; TCRdb's copy keeps in-frame clones and lacks some. The sample lists about 170,000 clones; about 80% were seen once. Source material: peripheral blood. The receptors stem from a woman of 80 years or more with acute or convalescent COVID-19.

This chain uses TRBV6-5 with TRBJ1-5, with D possibly TRBD1 on 6 matching bases. Trimming pared 6 bases from V and 6 bases from J, leaving 15 bases between. The CDR3 loop spans 14 amino acids. Germline V gene lookup returns CDR1 MNHEY and CDR2 SVGAGI. CDR3: CASRRGLRGQPQHF. DNA for the CDR3: TGTGCCAGCAGGCGGGGGCTCAGAGGTCAGCCCCAGCATTTT.

The chain is built from TRBV19 and TRBJ2-7, with 11 bases identical to TRBD1. V was clipped by 3 bases and J by 6 bases; unmatched bases: 4. The V gene's germline CDR1 is LNHDA and CDR2 SQIVND (reference sequence). The CDR3 spans 14 residues. CDR3 sequence reads: CASSISGTGGEQYF. CDR3 nucleotides: TGTGCCAGTAGTATTTCCGGGACAGGGGGCGAGCAGTACTTC.

Ten or more counts support this clone. The chain combines TRBV19 with TRBJ1-2, with TRBD1 identical over 7 bases. With V trimmed by 3 bases and J by 13 bases, 20 bases remained unmatched. This CDR3 has 16 residues. From germline, CDR1 is LNHDA and CDR2 SQIVND (reference sequence). CDR3 nucleotide sequence: TGTGCCAGTAGTATTGGAGGGGGCGAAAGCTCCCTATGGCGCACCTTC. Translating gives CASSIGGGESSLWRTF. Combining the CDR3 with reference TRBV19 and TRBJ1-2 gives the whole variable domain DGGITQSPKYLFRKEGQNVTLSCEQNLNHDAMYWYRQDPGQGLRLIYYSQIVNDFQKGDIAEGYSVSREKKESFPLTVTSAQKNPTAFYLCASSIGGGESSLWRTFGSGTRLTVV.

Concerning this clone: One end of the junction fails to match germline, which may point to a read error. J is TRBJ2-7 and V is TRBV12-3 or TRBV12-4; 7 bases map to TRBD1. The CDR3 length is 12 residues. The CDR3 bases are TGTGCCAGCAGCCTCATTCCAGGGGGAGAGGACTTC. Translating it yields CASSLIPGGEDF.

V usage is TRBV6-5 and J usage is TRBJ2-3; D might be TRBD2 (5 bases). The CDR3 extends over 15 amino acids. Trimming shortened V by 0 bases and J by 2 bases, and 9 bases separated the two germline ends. Germline V gene sequence: CDR1 MNHEY, CDR2 SVGAGI. The CDR3 bases are TGTGCCAGCAGTTACTCTTCGACTAACACAGATACGCAGTATTTT. Residues: CASSYSSTNTDTQYF.

J is TRBJ2-3 and V is TRBV18; weak D call: TRBD1 (6 bases). The germline V gene has CDR1 KGHSH and CDR2 LQKENI. Deletions cut 3 bases from V and 0 bases from J, with 10 bases between. The CDR3 is 15 residues long. CDR3 residues: CASSPRQDSTDTQYF. CDR3 nucleotides: TGTGCCAGCTCACCTAGACAGGATAGCACAGATACGCAGTATTTT.

This chain joins TRBV7-8 and TRBJ2-1; the D gene is possibly TRBD2 (6 bases). V was clipped by 0 bases and J by 7 bases, with 16 bases between them. Germline V gene lookup returns CDR1 SGHVS and CDR2 FQNEAQ. The CDR3 consists of 16 residues. CDR3 DNA sequence: TGTGCCAGCAGCTTAGCGCTCGGGGGACTCCTAAATGAGCAGTTCTTC. Translating gives CASSLALGGLLNEQFF.

The rearrangement joins TRBV11-2 to TRBJ2-1; 12 nucleotides align to TRBD2. CDR3 length: 15 residues. The V segment lost 5 bases and the J segment 5 bases; nucleotides outside the gene matches: 4. Germline CDR1 SGHAT, CDR2 FQNNGV. CDR3: CASSLTSGRDNEQFF. In DNA form, the CDR3 reads TGTGCCAGCAGCCTGACTAGCGGGAGAGACAATGAGCAGTTCTTC.

This CDR3 is CATSSSGTPQETQYF. CDR3 DNA: TGTGCCACCAGCAGCTCCGGGACTCCACAAGAGACCCAGTACTTC. The rearrangement joins TRBV15 to TRBJ2-5; tentative D call: TRBD2 (6 bases). Trimming took off 3 bases at V and 2 bases at J, with 13 bases between the two ends. The CDR3 runs to 15 residues. Germline V CDR1 and CDR2: LNHNV, YYDKDF (reference sequence).

The chain uses TRBV15 and TRBJ1-2; 10 bases match TRBD1. Trimming cost V 8 bases and J 7 bases; bases outside gene matches: 10. CDR3 length: 14 residues. Germline V gene data show CDR1 as LNHNV and CDR2 as YYDKDF (reference sequence). This CDR3 is CATVRQGASGGYTF. In nucleotides, the CDR3 is TGTGCCACCGTTCGACAGGGGGCGTCTGGTGGCTACACCTTC.

The rearrangement uses TRBV29-1 and TRBJ1-4; TRBD1 agrees at 8 bases. The CDR3 spans 14 residues. The V and J ends lost 5 bases and 10 bases, in that order; junction bases with no gene match: 12. Germline assignment: CDR1 SQVTM and CDR2 ANQGSEA. The CDR3 nucleotides are TGCAGCGTTCTCCTCGGGACAGGAGGATTAAAACTGTTTTTT. As protein: CSVLLGTGGLKLFF.

This chain joins TRBV19 and TRBJ1-2; tentatively, D is TRBD1 (5 bases). Germline V gives CDR1 LNHDA, CDR2 SQIVND (reference sequence). Trimming removed 3 bases from V and 3 bases from J, with 14 bases in between. The CDR3 totals 15 residues. CDR3 region: CASSMGERGYYGYTF. The DNA for the CDR3 is TGTGCCAGTAGTATGGGCGAAAGGGGTTACTATGGCTACACCTTC.

The rearrangement joins TRBV23-1 to TRBJ1-1, with D tentatively TRBD1 (6 bases). TRBV23-1 is recorded as an ORF, its role being uncertain. The V end lost 4 bases, the J end lost 1 base, and 19 bases lay between the germline ends. The CDR3 loop spans 17 amino acids. The CDR3 sequence: CASSLKRGARGNTEAFF. The CDR3 region has the DNA TGCGCCAGCAGTCTCAAGCGGGGGGCTCGGGGGAACACTGAAGCTTTCTTT.

This clone was found once. J is TRBJ1-1 and V is TRBV19; D unclear. Deletions cut 1 base from V and 0 bases from J, with 6 bases between. The germline gives CDR1 LNHDA, CDR2 SQIVND (reference sequence). This CDR3 region has 14 residues. CDR3 loop: CASSIGLLNTEAFF. The CDR3, as DNA: TGTGCCAGTAGTATAGGTCTACTGAACACTGAAGCTTTCTTT.

The CDR3 is CATNRHNEKLFF. Written as DNA, the CDR3 is TGTGCCACCAACAGGCATAATGAAAAACTGTTTTTT. The genes are TRBV24-1 and TRBJ1-4; D is possibly TRBD1 (5 bases). The CDR3 covers 12 residues. Germline CDR1 and CDR2: KGHDR and SFDVKD. The V gene lost 8 bases and the J gene lost 4 bases, with 7 bases spanning the gap.

This chain uses TRBV13 with TRBJ2-7; D may be TRBD1 (8 bases). The CDR3 totals 14 residues. Germline V lookup: CDR1 PRHDT, CDR2 FYEKMQ (reference sequence). The germline V and J ends were trimmed by 4 bases and 6 bases, with 16 bases remaining between them. The CDR3 bases are TGTGCCAGCAGCTACAAGGACAGGGAGGGCGAGCAGTACTTC. This codes for CASSYKDREGEQYF.

This clone was seen only once. The V and J genes are TRBV3-1 (or the pseudogene TRBV3-2) and TRBJ2-7, with TRBD2 matching over 15 bases. Germline V gene lookup returns CDR1 LGHDT and CDR2 YNNKEL (reference sequence). J gave up 6 bases and V 3 bases, and 9 bases lay outside the gene matches. The CDR3 is 17 residues long. The DNA of the CDR3 is TGTGCCAGCAGCCATACTCCGGGACTAGCGGGAGGCTCCGAGCAGTACTTC. Protein sequence: CASSHTPGLAGGSEQYF.

The chain combines TRBV7-2 with TRBJ2-1, with D perhaps matching TRBD2 (5 bases). The CDR3 is 14 residues long. CDR1 is SGHTA, CDR2 FQGNSA, per germline. Trimming took 3 bases from V and 2 from J, leaving 8 bases between them. The CDR3 sequence is CASSFQRPYNEQFF. CDR3 DNA sequence: TGTGCCAGCAGCTTCCAGCGGCCCTACAATGAGCAGTTCTTC.

The rearrangement joins TRBV19 to TRBJ1-2; D uncertain. Germline loops: CDR1 LNHDA, CDR2 SQIVND (reference sequence). The CDR3 contains 13 residues. Trimming removed 3 bases from V and 6 bases from J, with 11 bases in between. CDR3 sequence (DNA): TGTGCCAGTAGTATCGGCGGGAACGATGGCTACACCTTC. As protein: CASSIGGNDGYTF. Based on the CDR3 plus reference TRBV19 and TRBJ1-2, the full variable domain is DGGITQSPKYLFRKEGQNVTLSCEQNLNHDAMYWYRQDPGQGLRLIYYSQIVNDFQKGDIAEGYSVSREKKESFPLTVTSAQKNPTAFYLCASSIGGNDGYTFGSGTRLTVV.

This rearrangement joins TRBV5-4 to TRBJ1-1; weak D call: TRBD1 (5 bases). The CDR3 runs 14 residues. Germline CDR1 reads SGHNT; CDR2 reads YYREEE (reference sequence). Trimming left V 2 bases short and J 1 base short, with 9 bases between. This chain's CDR3 is CASSFGAENTEAFF. In nucleotides, the CDR3 is TGTGCCAGCAGCTTTGGGGCAGAGAACACTGAAGCTTTCTTT.

In its sample, this clone was seen a few times. The rearrangement links TRBV2 to TRBJ1-1; D is undetermined. V dropped 5 bases and J dropped 0 bases, with 7 bases sitting between them. Germline V lookup: CDR1 SNHLY, CDR2 FYNNEI. This CDR3 region has 13 residues. CDR3 nucleotides: TGTGCCAGCAGTACCGACATGAACACTGAAGCTTTCTTT. Protein product: CASSTDMNTEAFF.

The chain couples TRBV6-6 to TRBJ2-7; 10 bases map to TRBD2. This CDR3 contains 14 residues. Germline lookup yields CDR1 MNHNY and CDR2 SVGAGI (reference sequence). V lost 5 bases and J lost 6; bases outside the gene matches: 7. The CDR3 protein is CASSIAGGMVEQYF. In DNA, the CDR3 is TGTGCCAGCAGTATAGCGGGAGGTATGGTCGAGCAGTACTTC.